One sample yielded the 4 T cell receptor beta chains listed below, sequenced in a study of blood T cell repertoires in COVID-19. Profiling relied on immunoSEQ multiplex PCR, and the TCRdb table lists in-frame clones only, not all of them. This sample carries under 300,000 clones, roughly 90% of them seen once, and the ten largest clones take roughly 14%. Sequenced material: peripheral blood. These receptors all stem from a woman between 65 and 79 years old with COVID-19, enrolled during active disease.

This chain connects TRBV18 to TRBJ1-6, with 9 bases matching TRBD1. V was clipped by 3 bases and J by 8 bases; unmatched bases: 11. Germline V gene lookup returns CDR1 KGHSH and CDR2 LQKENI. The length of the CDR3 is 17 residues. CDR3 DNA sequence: TGTGCCAGCTCACCGTCTCCTACAGGGGGCTTCGATTCACCCCTCCACTTT. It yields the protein CASSPSPTGGFDSPLHF.

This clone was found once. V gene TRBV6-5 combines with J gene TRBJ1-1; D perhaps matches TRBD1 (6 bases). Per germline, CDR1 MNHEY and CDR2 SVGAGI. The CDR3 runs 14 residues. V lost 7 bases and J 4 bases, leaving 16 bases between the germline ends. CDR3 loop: CASTQGGRGTEAFF. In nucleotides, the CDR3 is TGTGCCAGCACACAGGGCGGCAGGGGCACTGAAGCTTTCTTT.

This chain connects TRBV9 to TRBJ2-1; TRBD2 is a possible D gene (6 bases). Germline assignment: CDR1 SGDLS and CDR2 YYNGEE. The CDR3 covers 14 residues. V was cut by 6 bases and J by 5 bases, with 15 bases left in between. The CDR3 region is CASNGGTEHNEQFF. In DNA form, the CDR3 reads TGTGCCAGCAACGGAGGGACTGAACACAATGAGCAGTTCTTC.

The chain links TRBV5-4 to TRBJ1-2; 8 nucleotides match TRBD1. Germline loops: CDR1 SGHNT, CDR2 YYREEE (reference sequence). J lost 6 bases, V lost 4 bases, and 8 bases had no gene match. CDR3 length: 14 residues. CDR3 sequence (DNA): TGTGCCAGCAGCACCCAGACAGGGGCCCATGGCTACACCTTC. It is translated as CASSTQTGAHGYTF. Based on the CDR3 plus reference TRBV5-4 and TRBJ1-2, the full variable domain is ETGVTQSPTHLIKTRGQQVTLRCSSQSGHNTVSWYQQALGQGPQFIFQYYREEENGRGNFPPRFSGLQFPNYSSELNVNALELDDSALYLCASSTQTGAHGYTFGSGTRLTVV.